Presented here are 21 T cell receptor beta chains from one specimen sequenced in a study of blood T cell repertoires in COVID-19. Profiled with immunoSEQ multiplex PCR; TCRdb holds only in-frame clones, not every one. The data show under 300,000 clones, around 81% seen once. The sequenced material came from peripheral blood. The receptors were gathered from a woman between 55 and 75 years old with active or convalescent COVID-19.

The rearrangement joins TRBV19 to TRBJ1-2, with D hard to call. Trimming left V 4 bases short and J 3 bases short, with 15 bases between. CDR1 LNHDA and CDR2 SQIVND come from the germline V gene (reference sequence). CDR3 size: 15 residues. The CDR3 loop reads CASSKEPSTHYGYTF. The CDR3 nucleotides read TGTGCCAGTAGTAAAGAGCCGTCTACCCACTATGGCTACACCTTC.

The chain is built from TRBV24-1 and TRBJ2-5; 7 bases are a match to TRBD1. Losses at the gene ends were 4 bases for V and 2 bases for J; bases not matched to a gene: 6. CDR3 length: 15 amino acids. The V gene's germline CDR1 is KGHDR and CDR2 SFDVKD. This CDR3 is CATSDTGTAQETQYF. The CDR3, as DNA: TGTGCCACCAGTGACACTGGGACAGCACAAGAGACCCAGTACTTC.

This clone was detected only once. The gene calls are TRBV28 and TRBJ2-1; 11 bases agree with TRBD2. The CDR3 loop spans 15 amino acids. V lost 4 bases, J lost 4 bases, and 3 bases stayed unmatched. The germline gives CDR1 MDHEN, CDR2 SYDVKM. The CDR3 sequence: CASSSSSGGYNEQFF. The CDR3 DNA reads TGTGCCAGCAGTTCCTCTAGCGGGGGGTACAATGAGCAGTTCTTC.

CDR3 amino acids: CASSPGRPTDTQYF. Written as DNA, the CDR3 is TGTGCCAGCAGCCCCGGCAGGCCCACAGATACGCAGTATTTT. The rearrangement links TRBV9 to TRBJ2-3; D not resolved. This CDR3 comprises 14 residues. Trimming cost V 4 bases and J 2 bases, with 11 bases left between them. Germline V lookup: CDR1 SGDLS, CDR2 YYNGEE.

J is TRBJ1-2 and V is TRBV25-1; D possibly corresponds to TRBD1 (5 bases). V lost 4 bases and J 8 bases, leaving 23 bases between the germline ends. CDR1 and CDR2 (germline): MGHDK, SYGVNS. The CDR3 has 16 residues. CDR3 loop: CASSVLPSSGLSGYTF. In DNA, the CDR3 is TGTGCCAGCAGTGTACTTCCAAGTTCAGGGTTAAGCGGCTACACCTTC.

The gene calls are TRBV4-2 and TRBJ1-5; 7 bases are shared with TRBD1. V shed 4 bases and J 4 bases; nucleotides not matched to a gene: 10. The CDR3 is 16 amino acids. Germline CDR1 reads LGHNA; CDR2 reads YNFKEQ. The CDR3 protein is CASSRDRAYSNQPQHF. The CDR3 coding sequence is TGTGCCAGCAGCCGCGACAGGGCATATTCAAATCAGCCCCAGCATTTT.

The chain links TRBV5-1 to TRBJ1-2; TRBD1 matches 9 bases. Germline V gene sequence: CDR1 SGHRS, CDR2 YFSETQ. Trimming took 7 bases from V and 0 from J; bases not matched to a gene: 1. The CDR3 loop spans 13 amino acids. The CDR3 nucleotides read TGCGCCAGCGGGGACAGGGCTAACTATGGCTACACCTTC. This translates into CASGDRANYGYTF.

The chain joins TRBV28 to TRBJ1-1, with 11 nucleotides matching TRBD1. This CDR3 region has 15 residues. J gave up 7 bases and V 5 bases, and 9 bases lay outside the gene matches. Germline CDR1 MDHEN, CDR2 SYDVKM. The CDR3 DNA sequence: TGTGCCAGCAGTATAGAGGACAGGGGGCCTGTTGAAGCTTTCTTT. It encodes CASSIEDRGPVEAFF.

This chain connects TRBV7-8 to TRBJ2-5; TRBD2 matches 8 bases. The CDR3 is 17 amino acids. V lost 2 bases to trimming and J lost 1 base; unmatched junction nucleotides: 9. Germline lookup yields CDR1 SGHVS and CDR2 FQNEAQ. The CDR3 sequence: CASSLFVAGTIQETQYF. CDR3 in DNA: TGTGCCAGCAGCTTATTCGTAGCGGGGACGATCCAAGAGACCCAGTACTTC. The variable domain in full, with the rest retrieved from reference TRBV7-8 and TRBJ2-5, is GAGVSQSPRYKVAKRGQDVALRCDPISGHVSLFWYQQALGQGPEFLTYFQNEAQLDKSGLPSDRFFAERPEGSVSTLKIQRTQQEDSAVYLCASSLFVAGTIQETQYFGPGTRLLVL.

This clone was recorded only once. The CDR3 spells CASGIYSRTDTQYF. CDR3 DNA sequence: TGTGCCAGCGGTATATACAGCCGGACAGATACGCAGTATTTT. The genes are TRBV27 and TRBJ2-3; the D is unclear. Trimming removed 8 bases from V and 3 bases from J, with 15 bases in between. Germline V gene data show CDR1 as MNHEY and CDR2 as SMNVEV (reference sequence). CDR3 length: 14 amino acids.

This clone was detected only a few times. This chain links TRBV5-1 with TRBJ1-5; 7 bases align to TRBD1. Germline assignment: CDR1 SGHRS and CDR2 YFSETQ. V shed 4 bases, J shed 3 bases, and the junction held 7 bases outside the gene matches. This CDR3 is built from 15 residues. DNA for the CDR3: TGCGCCAGCAGCCTGGAGGGACAGTACAATCAGCCCCAGCATTTT. Its protein is CASSLEGQYNQPQHF.

In its sample, this clone was seen once. This chain uses TRBV7-6 with TRBJ1-1; 8 bases fit TRBD1. The CDR3 runs to 13 residues. Germline CDR1 SGHVS, CDR2 FNYEAQ. V shed 5 bases, J shed 6 bases, and the junction held 5 bases outside the gene matches. The CDR3 region has the DNA TGTGCCAGCAGCCAGGACAGGGTGTCTGAAGCTTTCTTT. Amino acids: CASSQDRVSEAFF.

About this clone: The identical CDR3 is also encoded by other nucleotide sequences in the sample. The chain is built from TRBV18 and TRBJ2-1; 15 bases align to TRBD2. The CDR3 extends over 17 amino acids. Germline trimming cut 0 bases from V and 4 bases from J; bases unmatched to any gene: 1. Germline-derived CDR1 and CDR2 are KGHSH and LQKENI. CDR3 in amino acids: CASSPPGLAGGYNEQFF. The CDR3 DNA follows: TGTGCCAGCTCACCACCCGGACTAGCGGGGGGGTACAATGAGCAGTTCTTC.

There are a few counts of this clone. The chain recombines TRBV27 with TRBJ1-1, with D tentatively TRBD1 (5 bases). With 4 bases removed from V and 6 bases from J, the gap between germline ends came to 15 bases. CDR1 and CDR2 from the germline V gene are MNHEY and SMNVEV (reference sequence). The CDR3 extends over 14 amino acids. This chain's CDR3 is CASSSNQGVPEAFF. The CDR3 bases are TGTGCCAGCAGTTCCAACCAGGGTGTCCCTGAAGCTTTCTTT.

This chain joins TRBV7-9 and TRBJ1-5, with 11 bases aligning to TRBD1. From germline, CDR1 is SEHNR and CDR2 FQNEAQ (reference sequence). The CDR3 is made up of 15 amino acids. V was clipped by 3 bases and J by 6 bases; unmatched bases: 4. The CDR3 here is CASSLTGQGGQPQHF. The CDR3 DNA reads TGTGCCAGCAGCTTGACGGGACAGGGGGGTCAGCCCCAGCATTTT.

The gene calls are TRBV7-8 and TRBJ1-2; D gene ambiguous. The ends were cut back, 0 bases at V and 5 bases at J, with 16 bases in the middle. CDR1 SGHVS and CDR2 FQNEAQ come from the germline V gene. The CDR3 runs to 16 residues. In nucleotides, the CDR3 is TGTGCCAGCAGCTTAGCGCCGGGAGGAGACCAATATGGCTACACCTTC. Translation gives CASSLAPGGDQYGYTF.

This chain connects TRBV27 to TRBJ1-1; 7 bases match TRBD1. CDR1 and CDR2 from the germline V gene are MNHEY and SMNVEV (reference sequence). J was trimmed by 1 base and V by 3 bases; bases with no gene match: 2. This CDR3 comprises 14 residues. CDR3 sequence: CASSFNRGNTEAFF. The CDR3 DNA reads TGTGCCAGCAGTTTCAACAGGGGGAACACTGAAGCTTTCTTT.

The rearrangement uses TRBV5-6 and TRBJ2-1; D is uncertain. The germline V gene has CDR1 SGHDT and CDR2 YYEEEE. The CDR3 has 14 amino acids. The V and J ends lost 0 bases and 7 bases respectively, with 11 bases between them. The CDR3 DNA sequence: TGTGCCAGCAGCTTGGCGGCAGGTGGGAATGAGCAGTTCTTC. It specifies CASSLAAGGNEQFF.

CDR3 nucleotides: TGTGCCAGCAGCCCAAAGACCGGGAGGATGACCGCGAACGAGCAGTACTTC. It is translated as CASSPKTGRMTANEQYF. The V call is TRBV7-6, the J call TRBJ2-7; 7 bases align to TRBD2. Germline loops: CDR1 SGHVS, CDR2 FNYEAQ. Losses at the gene ends were 5 bases for V and 5 bases for J; bases not matched to a gene: 18. The CDR3 sequence is 17 residues long.

The chain links TRBV3-1 (or the pseudogene TRBV3-2) to TRBJ2-7, with TRBD2 identical over 9 bases. After removal of 1 base from V and 3 bases from J, the junction contained 4 bases not matched to a gene. CDR3 length equals 15 residues. Germline V CDR1 and CDR2: LGHDT, YNNKEL (reference sequence). CDR3 residues: CASSQVLAGSYEQYF. In DNA, the CDR3 is TGTGCCAGCAGCCAAGTTCTAGCGGGGAGCTACGAGCAGTACTTC.

This clone was observed a handful of times. The chain links TRBV24-1 to TRBJ1-2; D remains ambiguous. Germline V gene sequence: CDR1 KGHDR, CDR2 SFDVKD. The CDR3 covers 12 residues. V lost 4 bases, J lost 3 bases, and 5 bases lay in between. The DNA for the CDR3 is TGTGCCACCAGTGAGGGAGACTATGGCTACACCTTC. This encodes CATSEGDYGYTF.